This T cell receptor (beta chain) appears in the sequencing data of a study of blood T cells in healthy people across ages. As for this clonotype: The antigen is unknown.

The CDR3 totals 15 residues. Per germline, CDR1 SEHNR and CDR2 FQNEAQ (reference sequence). The use of a sample-barcoded 5' primer and a J-beta primer mix characterized a second PCR of about 6 to 12 cycles. Each cDNA molecule received a tag from a template-switch adaptor that had 12 random nucleotides. TCRdb redid the calling of the 5' RACE reads with MiXCR, one entry per CDR3 protein. Of over a million distinct CDR3 sequences listed, more than 40% are singletons. Study observations and caveats: A greater number of naive CD4+ cells and higher diversity distinguished long-lived donors from aged donors.

This sequence joins TRBV7-9 and TRBJ2-7; no clear D gene. Gene TRBJ2-5 matches the end of the DNA better, so the J call may be wrong. Sequencing input: blood. The TCR comes from a woman aged 60-75 years in good health. CDR3 sequence: CASSLQPTYQETQYF. CDR3 coding DNA: TGTGCCAGCAGCTTACAGCCTACATACCAAGAGACCCAGTACTTC.